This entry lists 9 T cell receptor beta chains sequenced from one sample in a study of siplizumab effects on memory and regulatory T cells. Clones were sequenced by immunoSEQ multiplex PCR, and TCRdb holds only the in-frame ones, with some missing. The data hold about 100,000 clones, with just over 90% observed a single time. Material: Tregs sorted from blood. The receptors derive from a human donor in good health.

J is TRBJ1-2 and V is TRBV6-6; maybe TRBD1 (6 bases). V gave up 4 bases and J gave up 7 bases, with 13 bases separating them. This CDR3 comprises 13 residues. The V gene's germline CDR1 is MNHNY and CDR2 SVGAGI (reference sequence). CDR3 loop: CASSLGKGGGYTF. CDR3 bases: TGTGCCAGCAGTTTGGGGAAGGGGGGTGGCTACACCTTC.

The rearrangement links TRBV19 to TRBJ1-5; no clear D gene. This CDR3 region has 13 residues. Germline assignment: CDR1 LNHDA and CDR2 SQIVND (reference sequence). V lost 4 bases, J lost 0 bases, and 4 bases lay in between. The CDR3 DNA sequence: TGTGCCAGTAGTACAAATAGCAATCAGCCCCAGCATTTT. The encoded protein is CASSTNSNQPQHF.

The CDR3 here is CASSSLGQASVAFF. CDR3 nucleotide sequence: TGTGCCAGCAGTTCTCTCGGACAGGCCTCTGTTGCTTTCTTT. The rearrangement uses TRBV28 and TRBJ1-1; 7 bases are shared with TRBD1. Per germline, CDR1 MDHEN and CDR2 SYDVKM. The V segment lost 4 bases and the J segment 11 bases; nucleotides outside the gene matches: 13. The CDR3 contains 14 residues. Full variable domain (rest looked up from reference TRBV28 and TRBJ1-1): DVKVTQSSRYLVKRTGEKVFLECVQDMDHENMFWYRQDPGLGLRLIYFSYDVKMKEKGDIPEGYSVSREKKERFSLILESASTNQTSMYLCASSSLGQASVAFFGQGTRLTVV.

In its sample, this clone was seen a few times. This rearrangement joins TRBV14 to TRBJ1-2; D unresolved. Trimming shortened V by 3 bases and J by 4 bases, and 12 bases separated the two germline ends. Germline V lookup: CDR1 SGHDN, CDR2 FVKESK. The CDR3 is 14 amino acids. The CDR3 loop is CASSQGIRGYGYTF. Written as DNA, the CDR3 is TGTGCCAGCAGCCAGGGGATTCGGGGCTATGGCTACACCTTC.

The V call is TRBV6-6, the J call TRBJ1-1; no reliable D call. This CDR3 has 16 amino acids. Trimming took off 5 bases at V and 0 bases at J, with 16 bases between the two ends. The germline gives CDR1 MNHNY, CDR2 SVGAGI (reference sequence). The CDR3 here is CASSPRTRTVNTEAFF. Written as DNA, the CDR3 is TGTGCCAGCAGTCCCCGGACGAGGACGGTGAACACTGAAGCTTTCTTT.

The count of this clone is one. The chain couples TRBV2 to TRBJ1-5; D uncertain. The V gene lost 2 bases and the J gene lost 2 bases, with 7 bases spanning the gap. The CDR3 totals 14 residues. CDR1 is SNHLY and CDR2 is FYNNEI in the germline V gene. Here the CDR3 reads CASSESGGNQPQHF. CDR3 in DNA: TGTGCCAGCAGTGAATCAGGAGGCAATCAGCCCCAGCATTTT.

Written as DNA, the CDR3 is TGCGCCAGCAGCTTGGGGACAGAGCGTGGCTACACCTTC. Its protein product is CASSLGTERGYTF. The V gene is TRBV5-1, the J gene TRBJ1-2; D may be TRBD1 (6 bases). The CDR3 extends over 13 amino acids. CDR1 is SGHRS, CDR2 YFSETQ, per germline. The ends were cut back, 0 bases at V and 7 bases at J, with 10 bases in the middle.

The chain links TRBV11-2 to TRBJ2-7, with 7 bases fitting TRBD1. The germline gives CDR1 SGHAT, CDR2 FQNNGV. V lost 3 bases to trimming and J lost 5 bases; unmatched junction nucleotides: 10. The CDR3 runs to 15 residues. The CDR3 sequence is CASSFPIGGEHEQYF. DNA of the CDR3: TGTGCCAGCAGCTTCCCCATAGGGGGCGAGCACGAGCAGTACTTC.

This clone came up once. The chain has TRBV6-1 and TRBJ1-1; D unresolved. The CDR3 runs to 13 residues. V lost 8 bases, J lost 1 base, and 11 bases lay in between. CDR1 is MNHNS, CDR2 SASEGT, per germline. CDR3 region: CASYGSKNTEAFF. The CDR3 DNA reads TGTGCCAGCTATGGTAGCAAGAACACTGAAGCTTTCTTT.